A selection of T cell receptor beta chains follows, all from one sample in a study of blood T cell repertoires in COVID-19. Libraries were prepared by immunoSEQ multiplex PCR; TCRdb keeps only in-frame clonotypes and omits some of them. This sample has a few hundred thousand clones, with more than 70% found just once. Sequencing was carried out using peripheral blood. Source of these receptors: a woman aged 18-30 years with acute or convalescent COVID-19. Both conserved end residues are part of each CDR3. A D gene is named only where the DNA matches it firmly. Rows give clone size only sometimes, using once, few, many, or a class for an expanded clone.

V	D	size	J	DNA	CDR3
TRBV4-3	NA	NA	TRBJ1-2	TGCGCCAGCAGCCCAGACCGGAGGACTAACTATGGCTACACCTTC	CASSPDRRTNYGYTF
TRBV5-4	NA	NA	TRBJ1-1	TGTGCCAGCAGCCCCCGTGTAGGGAGATTGAACACTGAAGCTTTCTTT	CASSPRVGRLNTEAFF
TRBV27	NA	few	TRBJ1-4	TGTGCCAGCAGACCGACAGGAAGGAATGAAAAACTGTTTTTT	CASRPTGRNEKLFF
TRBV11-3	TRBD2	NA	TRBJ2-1	TGTGCCAGCAGCTTAGGCCCCCTAGCGGGATACAATGAGCAGTTCTTC	CASSLGPLAGYNEQFF
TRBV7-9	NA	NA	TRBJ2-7	TGTGCCAGCAGCTTAGGTGGGGCAGGGGTTGTCGGGTACGAGCAGTACTTC	CASSLGGAGVVGYEQYF
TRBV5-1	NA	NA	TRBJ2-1	TGCGCCAGCAGCTTGGACAGACCCGATTCAAATGAGCAGTTCTTC	CASSLDRPDSNEQFF
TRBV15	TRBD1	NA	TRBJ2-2	TGTGCCACAAACAGGGGGAGACGGTTCGGCACCGGGGAGCTGTTTTTT	CATNRGRRFGTGELFF
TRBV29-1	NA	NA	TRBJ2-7	TGCAGCGCTGGGCAGGGTTGGGGCTACGAGCAGTACTTC	CSAGQGWGYEQYF
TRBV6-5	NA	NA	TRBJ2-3	TGTGCCAGCAGTTTAACAGATACGCAGTATTTT	CASSLTDTQYF
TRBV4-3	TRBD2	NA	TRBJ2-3	TGCGCCAGCAGCCAACTTACTCCGGGACTAGCGGGAGAGGTAGATACGCAGTATTTT	CASSQLTPGLAGEVDTQYF
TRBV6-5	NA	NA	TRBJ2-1	TGTGCCAGCGGGGGGAGCTCCTACAATGAGCAGTTCTTC	CASGGSSYNEQFF
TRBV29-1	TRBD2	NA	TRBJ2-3	TGCAGCGTTACAAGGACTAGCGGGGTCTCAGATACGCAGTATTTT	CSVTRTSGVSDTQYF
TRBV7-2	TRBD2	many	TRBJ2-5	TGTGCCAGCACCCTGGGGGGGGTCACGTCCCGAGAGACCCAGTACTTC	CASTLGGVTSRETQYF
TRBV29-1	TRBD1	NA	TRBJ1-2	TGCAGCGTTGAAGACGGGACAGCCGTCGGGTATGGCTACACCTTC	CSVEDGTAVGYGYTF